This TCR beta chain emerged from a study of blood T cell repertoires in COVID-19. In the study's own analysis: Amplification from reference gene primers served as the basis for estimated nucleated cell counts. Some clones are missing from TCRdb's copy, which holds only in-frame ones; the method was immunoSEQ multiplex PCR. Clonal size and the V and J genes are those of that table, whereas D and trimming came from the DNA. This table has about 160,000 clones, roughly 87% appearing once. The CDR3 has 12 amino acids. Per the germline V gene, CDR1 is LNHDA and CDR2 is SQIVND (reference sequence). V shed 0 bases and J shed 8 bases, with 4 bases lying between them.

Sequenced material: peripheral blood. J is TRBJ2-2 and V is TRBV19; D uncertain. The source is a woman aged 55-70 years who had recovered from COVID-19. CDR3 DNA: TGTGCCAGTAGTATAGATCGTGGGGAGCTGTTTTTT. Its protein product is CASSIDRGELFF.